What follows are 18 T cell receptor beta chains derived from one specimen sequenced in a study of T cells in Graves' hyperthyroidism and ophthalmopathy (dated by TCRdb to about 2019). Libraries were prepared through multiplex PCR. TCRdb shows the sequencer as Illumina HiSeq 2000. The TCR beta CDR3 regions were amplified from RNA transcripts. For the first round of RT-PCR on the TCR CDR3, the HTBI primer set was used together with the Qiagen OneStep RT-PCR kit. Using fastp trimming at Q25 and MiXCR clonotype assembly, TCRdb reanalyzed the public sequencing data and kept in-frame beta chains. Each record represents a unique CDR3 protein, reported with the most common genes and DNA among its rows. This sample lists around 800,000 distinct CDR3 sequences; approximately 40% were detected once. The top ten clonotypes cover 8.9% of the sample. Input material: blood. The source is a man between 18 and 35 years old with Graves' hyperthyroidism.

This clonotype was seen a handful of times. The chain is built from TRBV6-5 and TRBJ2-5; D ambiguous. The germline V gene encodes CDR1 MNHEY and CDR2 SVGAGI. The CDR3 loop spans 14 amino acids. V lost 6 bases and J 4 bases, leaving 15 bases between the germline ends. The CDR3 loop is CASSDDGSGETQYF. The DNA of the CDR3 is TGTGCCAGCAGCGACGATGGCTCGGGAGAGACCCAGTACTTC.

V usage is TRBV12-3 or TRBV12-4 and J usage is TRBJ1-2; tentatively, D is TRBD1 (6 bases). Trimming took 6 bases from V and 2 from J, leaving 13 bases between them. This CDR3 is built from 14 residues. The CDR3: CASSQGLSNYGYTF. The CDR3 coding sequence is TGTGCCAGCAGCCAGGGGTTATCCAACTATGGCTACACCTTC.

In this sample, this clonotype turned up many times. One end of the junction does not line up with germline, which may come from a read error. This chain joins TRBV7-7 and TRBJ2-6; no clear D gene. The CDR3 is made up of 14 amino acids. The germline V gene has CDR1 SSHAT and CDR2 FNYEAQ (reference sequence). The CDR3 loop reads CASSLGHGSNVLTF. DNA of the CDR3: TGTGCTAGCAGCTTAGGGCATGGGTCCAACGTCCTGACTTTC.

V is TRBV20-1 and J is TRBJ2-7; D unresolved. V was trimmed by 0 bases and J by 0 bases, leaving 9 bases between them. In germline, CDR1 is DFQATT, CDR2 SNEGSKA (reference sequence). This CDR3 has 14 amino acids. The CDR3 spells CSARDVARSYEQYF. CDR3 in DNA: TGCAGTGCTAGAGATGTCGCCCGCTCCTACGAGCAGTACTTC.

V and J are TRBV7-9 and TRBJ2-2; 7 bases align to TRBD1. V shed 5 bases and J 4 bases; nucleotides not matched to a gene: 4. The CDR3 contains 14 residues. Germline V gives CDR1 SEHNR, CDR2 FQNEAQ (reference sequence). The CDR3 spells CASSRTGVTGELFF. CDR3 nucleotides: TGTGCCAGCAGCAGAACAGGGGTCACCGGGGAGCTGTTTTTT.

In this sample, this clonotype turned up many times. The rearrangement joins TRBV24-1 to TRBJ1-1; the D is unclear. Trimming took 1 base from V and 8 from J, leaving 10 bases between them. Germline-derived CDR1 and CDR2 are KGHDR and SFDVKD. The CDR3 has 13 amino acids. The CDR3 DNA sequence: TGTGCCACCAGTGATTTTTTCCGGTCGGAAGCTTTCTTT. This gives the protein CATSDFFRSEAFF.

The rearrangement links TRBV7-9 to TRBJ2-7; possible D gene TRBD2, 6 bases. Germline CDR1 SEHNR, CDR2 FQNEAQ (reference sequence). CDR3 length: 15 residues. The V end was cut by 11 bases, the J end by 0 bases, with 20 bases between. In DNA form, the CDR3 reads TGTGCCTGGAGTGTGTTTCGGGGGAACTCCTACGAGCAGTACTTC. It translates to CAWSVFRGNSYEQYF.

The chain carries TRBV29-1 and TRBJ1-1, with D unclear. This CDR3 region has 15 residues. Germline V gives CDR1 SQVTM, CDR2 ANQGSEA. The V end was cut by 3 bases, the J end by 3 bases, with 17 bases between. This CDR3 reads CSVDPGLPEDTEAFF. The CDR3 DNA is TGCAGCGTTGACCCGGGTTTACCGGAGGACACTGAAGCTTTCTTT.

This clonotype was detected once. The rearrangement joins TRBV7-9 to TRBJ1-2; tentatively, D is TRBD1 (5 bases). The CDR3 length is 12 residues. Looked up from germline, CDR1 is SEHNR and CDR2 is FQNEAQ (reference sequence). The V end lost 0 bases, the J end lost 8 bases, and 7 bases lay between the germline ends. This CDR3 reads CASSLAGLGYTF. The CDR3 DNA sequence: TGTGCCAGCAGCTTAGCGGGGCTAGGCTACACCTTC. Complete variable domain (other parts from reference TRBV7-9 and TRBJ1-2): DTGVSQNPRHKITKRGQNVTFRCDPISEHNRLYWYRQTLGQGPEFLTYFQNEAQLEKSRLLSDRFSAERPKGSFSTLEIQRTEQGDSAMYLCASSLAGLGYTFGSGTRLTVV.

This clonotype has ten or more counts. The chain has TRBV5-1 and TRBJ2-7; D gene ambiguous. The V gene's germline CDR1 is SGHRS and CDR2 YFSETQ. The CDR3 is 13 amino acids. Trimming took 0 bases from V and 3 from J, leaving 7 bases between them. Here the CDR3 reads CASSLGRNYEQYF. In DNA, the CDR3 is TGCGCCAGCAGCTTGGGCAGGAACTACGAGCAGTACTTC.

This clonotype was seen a single time. J is TRBJ1-3 and V is TRBV10-3; D gene ambiguous. Trimming left V 8 bases short and J 3 bases short, with 8 bases between. Germline V gene data show CDR1 as ENHRY and CDR2 as SYGVKD. This CDR3 contains 12 residues. The CDR3, as DNA: TGTGCCATCGCGGGATATGGAAACACCATATATTTT. Its translation is CAIAGYGNTIYF.

This clonotype was seen only once. Sequence at one end of the junction differs from germline and may be a read error. The V call is TRBV7-2, the J call TRBJ1-4; 11 bases line up with TRBD2. Gene TRBJ2-2 matches the end of the DNA better, so the J call may be wrong. The germline gives CDR1 SGHTA, CDR2 FQGNSA. CDR3 size: 15 residues. In DNA, the CDR3 is TGTGCCGGCAGCCCAACTAGCGGGAGAAACGGGGAGCTGTTTTTT. Translating gives CAGSPTSGRNGELFF.

In regard to this clonotype: An end of the junction does not agree with germline; a read error may underlie this. The V gene is TRBV4-1, the J gene TRBJ1-2; possibly TRBD1 for D (5 bases). CDR1 and CDR2 from the germline V gene are MGHRA and YSYEKL. This CDR3 has 15 amino acids. DNA of the CDR3: TGTGCCAGCAGCCCGGGACGCAGGGCAGGCTATGGCTACACCTTC. It encodes CASSPGRRAGYGYTF.

This chain joins TRBV10-3 and TRBJ1-4; 7 nucleotides agree with TRBD1. Germline trimming cut 7 bases from V and 8 bases from J; bases unmatched to any gene: 10. CDR1 is ENHRY and CDR2 is SYGVKD in the germline V gene. The CDR3 is 14 amino acids. The CDR3 nucleotides read TGTGCCATCATCGACTGGGACAGCGGGGAAAAACTGTTTTTT. Translated: CAIIDWDSGEKLFF.

In its sample, this clonotype was seen many times. The V gene is TRBV7-2, the J gene TRBJ1-1; D unclear. The V end was cut by 5 bases, the J end by 7 bases, with 14 bases between. CDR3 length equals 13 residues. The germline gives CDR1 SGHTA, CDR2 FQGNSA. The chain's CDR3 is CASSDETDVEAFF. In DNA form, the CDR3 reads TGTGCCAGCAGCGACGAAACGGATGTTGAAGCTTTCTTT.

The V gene is TRBV7-2, the J gene TRBJ2-2; no definite D call. Deletions cut 7 bases from V and 0 bases from J, with 12 bases between. The CDR3 consists of 15 residues. The germline CDR1 and CDR2 sequences are SGHTA and FQGNSA. DNA of the CDR3: TGTGCCAGCACCTCAAGAAATACGAACACCGGGGAGCTGTTTTTT. Its protein product is CASTSRNTNTGELFF.

Many counts were recorded for this clonotype. V usage is TRBV2 and J usage is TRBJ1-6; 10 bases align to TRBD1. The V gene's germline CDR1 is SNHLY and CDR2 FYNNEI. The CDR3 covers 16 residues. J was trimmed by 9 bases and V by 3 bases; bases with no gene match: 8. CDR3 residues: CASSDLRTGGVSPLHF. Here the CDR3 DNA reads TGTGCCAGCAGTGACCTACGGACAGGGGGTGTTTCACCCCTCCACTTT.

CDR3 sequence reads: CAGGASGSGEQYF. The CDR3 DNA reads as TGTGCCGGCGGAGCTAGCGGGAGCGGGGAGCAGTACTTC. The rearrangement uses TRBV7-8 and TRBJ2-7; TRBD2 aligns across 10 bases. Germline lookup yields CDR1 SGHVS and CDR2 FQNEAQ. The CDR3 consists of 13 residues. V lost 11 bases and J lost 7; bases outside the gene matches: 11.